The rows below give T cell receptor beta chains drawn from one sample of a study of shared clonotypes between healthy human individuals. Here immunoSEQ multiplex PCR was the method, and the copy in TCRdb shows in-frame clones only, minus some. The sample holds roughly 2.2 million clones, under 95% seen once. The sample comprised naive CD4+ T cells from PBMCs. The receptor source for this set is a man aged 18 to 29 in good health. Some clones in this sample may be carry-over from other donors' samples. CDR3s include the opening cysteine and the closing phenylalanine or tryptophan. A D gene is named only where the DNA matches it firmly. Not all rows give a size; the values are once, few, many and, for expanded clones, a class.

j_gene: TRBJ2-7
abundance: .
v_gene: TRBV5-5
d_gene: .
CDR3nt: TGTGCCAGCACCCTACAACTTGGGGGCGAGCAGTACTTC
CDR3aa: CASTLQLGGEQYF

j_gene: TRBJ1-5
abundance: once
v_gene: TRBV6-6
d_gene: TRBD1
CDR3nt: TGTGCCAGCAGTGGACAGGGGCGAGAACAGCCCCAGCATTTT
CDR3aa: CASSGQGREQPQHF

j_gene: TRBJ1-2
abundance: .
v_gene: TRBV6-5
d_gene: .
CDR3nt: TGTGCCAGCAGTGTACAAACGGGAAGATCCTATGGCTACACCTTC
CDR3aa: CASSVQTGRSYGYTF

j_gene: TRBJ2-1
abundance: .
v_gene: TRBV30
d_gene: .
CDR3nt: TGTGCCTGGAGGGGATTGGCCTACAATGAGCAGTTCTTC
CDR3aa: CAWRGLAYNEQFF

j_gene: TRBJ2-1
abundance: .
v_gene: TRBV18
d_gene: .
CDR3nt: TGTGCCAGCTCACTCTCGGGACTCGATACGGAACACGTCTTC
CDR3aa: CASSLSGLDTEHVF

j_gene: TRBJ2-7
abundance: .
v_gene: TRBV10-3
d_gene: .
CDR3nt: TGTGCCATCAGTGAGTCTCTCGAGCAGTACTTC
CDR3aa: CAISESLEQYF

j_gene: TRBJ2-5
abundance: .
v_gene: TRBV4-1
d_gene: TRBD1
CDR3nt: TGCGCCAGCAGCCAAGGCGTCGACAGGGGGCAAGAGACCCAGTACTTC
CDR3aa: CASSQGVDRGQETQYF

j_gene: TRBJ2-1
abundance: .
v_gene: TRBV5-1
d_gene: TRBD1
CDR3nt: TGCGCCAGCACCCACCCCGACAGGGGGACCTACAATGAGCAGTTCTTC
CDR3aa: CASTHPDRGTYNEQFF

j_gene: TRBJ2-3
abundance: .
v_gene: TRBV2
d_gene: .
CDR3nt: TGTGCCAGCAGCGAATCCAGGGAGGATACGCAGTATTTT
CDR3aa: CASSESREDTQYF

j_gene: TRBJ1-2
abundance: .
v_gene: TRBV28
d_gene: .
CDR3nt: TGTGCCAGCAGTTTTTTGGGGTTGGGCTATGGCTACACCTTC
CDR3aa: CASSFLGLGYGYTF

j_gene: TRBJ2-3
abundance: .
v_gene: TRBV9
d_gene: .
CDR3nt: TGTGCCAGCAGCCTCGGGTGGGATACGCAGTATTTT
CDR3aa: CASSLGWDTQYF

j_gene: TRBJ1-2
abundance: .
v_gene: TRBV12-2
d_gene: .
CDR3nt: TGTGCAAGTCGCCCTGCGACGGACCCTGATTTTCGCACGTTTAATGGCTACACCTTC
CDR3aa: CASRPATDPDFRTFNGYTF

j_gene: TRBJ2-1
abundance: .
v_gene: TRBV27
d_gene: .
CDR3nt: TGTGCCAGCAGTTTGAGGCGGAGCGACTACAATGAGCAGTTCTTC
CDR3aa: CASSLRRSDYNEQFF

j_gene: TRBJ1-1
abundance: .
v_gene: TRBV2
d_gene: .
CDR3nt: TGTGCCAGCAGTGAAATCCGGAACACTGAAGCTTTCTTT
CDR3aa: CASSEIRNTEAFF

j_gene: TRBJ1-5
abundance: few
v_gene: TRBV30
d_gene: TRBD1
CDR3nt: TGTGCCTGGAGTGTAGGGGGCGGTTATCAGCCCCAGCATTTT
CDR3aa: CAWSVGGGYQPQHF

j_gene: TRBJ2-1
abundance: .
v_gene: TRBV5-4
d_gene: TRBD2
CDR3nt: TGTGCCAGCAATAACCGCGATAGCGGGAGAAGGAATGAGCAGTTCTTC
CDR3aa: CASNNRDSGRRNEQFF

j_gene: TRBJ1-2
abundance: .
v_gene: TRBV6-5
d_gene: .
CDR3nt: TGTGCCAGCACCCCCGGACAGATTAACTATGGCTACACCTTC
CDR3aa: CASTPGQINYGYTF

j_gene: TRBJ2-3
abundance: .
v_gene: TRBV2
d_gene: .
CDR3nt: TGTGCCAGCAGTGAGGGCGGGAGCACAGATACGCAGTATTTT
CDR3aa: CASSEGGSTDTQYF

j_gene: TRBJ2-6
abundance: .
v_gene: TRBV19
d_gene: .
CDR3nt: TGTGCCAGTAGTACACAGAACTCTGGGGCCAACGTCCTGACTTTC
CDR3aa: CASSTQNSGANVLTF

j_gene: TRBJ2-2
abundance: .
v_gene: TRBV5-1
d_gene: .
CDR3nt: TGCGCCAGCAGCTTAGGACCATCGAGCACCGGGGAGCTGTTTTTT
CDR3aa: CASSLGPSSTGELFF

j_gene: TRBJ2-1
abundance: once
v_gene: TRBV29-1
d_gene: TRBD2
CDR3nt: TGCAGCGTGAGGACTAGCGGGAGGGTCAGCTCCTACAATGAGCAGTTCTTC
CDR3aa: CSVRTSGRVSSYNEQFF

j_gene: TRBJ1-5
abundance: .
v_gene: TRBV2
d_gene: .
CDR3nt: TGTGCCAGCAGTGTCAGAGGTCTCGAGAATCAGCCCCAGCATTTT
CDR3aa: CASSVRGLENQPQHF

j_gene: TRBJ1-2
abundance: .
v_gene: TRBV27
d_gene: .
CDR3nt: TGTGCCAGCAGTGCTCGAAGGGCCGCTGGCTACACCTTC
CDR3aa: CASSARRAAGYTF

j_gene: TRBJ2-5
abundance: once
v_gene: TRBV11-3
d_gene: .
CDR3nt: TGTGCCAGCAGCTTGGGGATACAAGAGACCCAGTACTTC
CDR3aa: CASSLGIQETQYF

j_gene: TRBJ2-6
abundance: .
v_gene: TRBV7-9
d_gene: TRBD1
CDR3nt: TGTGCCAGCAGTTCAGGGGGCGGGCCCTACTCTGGGGCCAACGTCCTGACTTTC
CDR3aa: CASSSGGGPYSGANVLTF

j_gene: TRBJ2-2
abundance: .
v_gene: TRBV7-8
d_gene: .
CDR3nt: TGTGCCAGCAGCCAACACAGGGCGGCCGGGGAGCTGTTTTTT
CDR3aa: CASSQHRAAGELFF

j_gene: TRBJ1-2
abundance: .
v_gene: TRBV6-1
d_gene: .
CDR3nt: TGTGCCAGCAGCGAACAGACGGGACCGCCCTATGGCTACACCTTC
CDR3aa: CASSEQTGPPYGYTF

j_gene: TRBJ2-5
abundance: .
v_gene: TRBV4-1
d_gene: .
CDR3nt: TGCGCCAGCAGCCGGCAGTACCAAGAGACCCAGTACTTC
CDR3aa: CASSRQYQETQYF

j_gene: TRBJ2-7
abundance: .
v_gene: TRBV2
d_gene: .
CDR3nt: TGTGCCAGCACCTTCGACTATAGCGAGCAGTACTTC
CDR3aa: CASTFDYSEQYF

j_gene: TRBJ2-7
abundance: .
v_gene: TRBV28
d_gene: .
CDR3nt: TGTGCCAGCAGTTTACGGGACGAGCAGTACTTC
CDR3aa: CASSLRDEQYF

j_gene: TRBJ1-2
abundance: once
v_gene: TRBV28
d_gene: TRBD1
CDR3nt: TGTGCCATCTCTACAGGGGGGTTCTATGGCTACACCTTC
CDR3aa: CAISTGGFYGYTF

j_gene: TRBJ2-7
abundance: .
v_gene: TRBV12-5
d_gene: .
CDR3nt: TGTGCTAGTGGTTTTGCAGGGTCCTACGAGCAGTACTTC
CDR3aa: CASGFAGSYEQYF